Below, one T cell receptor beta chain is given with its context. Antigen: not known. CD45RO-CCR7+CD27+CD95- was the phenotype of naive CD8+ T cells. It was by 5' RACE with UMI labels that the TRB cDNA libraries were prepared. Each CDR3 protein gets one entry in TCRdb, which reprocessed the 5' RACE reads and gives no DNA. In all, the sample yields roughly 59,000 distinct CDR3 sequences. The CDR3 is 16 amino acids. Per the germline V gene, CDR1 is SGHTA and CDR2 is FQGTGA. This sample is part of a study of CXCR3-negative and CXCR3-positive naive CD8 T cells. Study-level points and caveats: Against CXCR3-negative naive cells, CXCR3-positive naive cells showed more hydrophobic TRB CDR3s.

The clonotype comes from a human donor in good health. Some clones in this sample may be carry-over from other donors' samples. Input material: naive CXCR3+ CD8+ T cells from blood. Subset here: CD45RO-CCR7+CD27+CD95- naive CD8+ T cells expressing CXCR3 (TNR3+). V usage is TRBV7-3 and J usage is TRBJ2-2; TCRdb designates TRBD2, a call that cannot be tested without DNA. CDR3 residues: CASSDLAGGLTGELFF.